The entry that follows covers one TCR beta chain sequence. Profiling relied on immunoSEQ multiplex PCR, and the TCRdb table lists in-frame clones only, not all of them. The top ten hold 28% of the sample, which has over 110,000 clones, around 88% seen once. The CDR3 sequence is 14 residues long. V trimming: 5 bases; J trimming: 6 bases; junction bases outside the gene matches: 8. Germline V lookup: CDR1 SEHNR, CDR2 FQNEAQ (reference sequence). This sample is drawn from a study of blood T cell repertoires in COVID-19. This chain connects TRBV7-9 to TRBJ1-1, with 8 bases lining up with TRBD1. The TCR comes from a human donor in a cohort sampled during active COVID-19. Sequencing was done on a sample of peripheral blood. CDR3 nucleotide sequence: TGTGCCAGCAGCGCCACAGGGGGTAAGGCTGAAGCTTTCTTT. Its translation is CASSATGGKAEAFF.